This T cell receptor (beta chain) was identified in a study of cytomegalovirus exposure and HLA in healthy donors. About the research overall: One earlier analysis, a look at roughly 180 million T cells, found around 110 million unique TCR beta sequences.

V lost 2 bases and J 4 bases, leaving 13 bases between the germline ends. Germline assignment: CDR1 SGHDT and CDR2 YYEEEE. This CDR3 region has 15 residues. PCR used 60 Vbeta primers and 13 Jbeta primers. Profiled with immunoSEQ multiplex PCR; TCRdb holds only in-frame clones, not every one. In the table there are approximately 200,000 clones, 78% of which are singletons. This clone was seen more than once but under ten times. The clonotype originates from a woman aged 25 to 39 in good health and CMV-seropositive. Sequenced input: PBMCs. The chain employs TRBV5-6 and TRBJ2-1, with a possible D match to TRBD1 (6 bases). In DNA form, the CDR3 reads TGTGCCAGCAGCTTCGGGACACCTGATTACAATGAGCAGTTCTTC. Encoded protein: CASSFGTPDYNEQFF.